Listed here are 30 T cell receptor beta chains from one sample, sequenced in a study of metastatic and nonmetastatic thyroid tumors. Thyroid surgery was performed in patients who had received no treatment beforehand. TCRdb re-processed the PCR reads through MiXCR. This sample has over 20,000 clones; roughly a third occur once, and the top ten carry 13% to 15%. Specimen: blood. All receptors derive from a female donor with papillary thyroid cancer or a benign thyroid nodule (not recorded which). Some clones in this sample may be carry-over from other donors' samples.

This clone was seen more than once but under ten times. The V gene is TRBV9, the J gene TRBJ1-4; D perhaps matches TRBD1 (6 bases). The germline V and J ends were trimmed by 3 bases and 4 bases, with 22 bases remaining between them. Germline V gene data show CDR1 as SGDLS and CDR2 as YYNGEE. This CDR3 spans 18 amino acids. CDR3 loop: CASSASPLMDSNNEKLFF. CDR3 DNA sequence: TGTGCCAGCAGCGCTTCGCCCCTCATGGACAGCAATAATGAAAAACTGTTTTTT.

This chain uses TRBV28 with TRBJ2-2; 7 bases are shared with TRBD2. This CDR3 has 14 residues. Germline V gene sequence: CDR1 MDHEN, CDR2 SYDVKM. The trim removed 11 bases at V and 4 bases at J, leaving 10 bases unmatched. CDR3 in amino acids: CAASGTSVTGELFF. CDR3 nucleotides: TGTGCCGCCAGCGGGACCTCGGTCACCGGGGAGCTGTTTTTT.

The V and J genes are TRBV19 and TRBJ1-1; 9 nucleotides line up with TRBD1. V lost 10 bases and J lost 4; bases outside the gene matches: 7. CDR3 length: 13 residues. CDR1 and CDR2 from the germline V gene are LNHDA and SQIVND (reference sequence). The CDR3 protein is CATSGQGITEAFF. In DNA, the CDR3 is TGTGCCACCTCGGGACAGGGAATCACTGAAGCTTTCTTT. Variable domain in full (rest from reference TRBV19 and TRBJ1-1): DGGITQSPKYLFRKEGQNVTLSCEQNLNHDAMYWYRQDPGQGLRLIYYSQIVNDFQKGDIAEGYSVSREKKESFPLTVTSAQKNPTAFYLCATSGQGITEAFFGQGTRLTVV.

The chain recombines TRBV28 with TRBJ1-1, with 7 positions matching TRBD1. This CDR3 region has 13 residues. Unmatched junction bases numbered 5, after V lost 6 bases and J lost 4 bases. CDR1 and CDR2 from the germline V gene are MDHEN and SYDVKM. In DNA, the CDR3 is TGTGCCAGCAGGGTGGGGACAGTCACTGAAGCTTTCTTT. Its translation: CASRVGTVTEAFF.

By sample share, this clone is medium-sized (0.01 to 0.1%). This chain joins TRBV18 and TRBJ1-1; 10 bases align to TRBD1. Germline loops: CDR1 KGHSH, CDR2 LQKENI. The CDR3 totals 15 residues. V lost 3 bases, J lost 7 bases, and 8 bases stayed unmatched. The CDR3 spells CASSPFSGTGDEAFF. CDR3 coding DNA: TGTGCCAGCTCACCCTTTTCCGGGACAGGGGATGAAGCTTTCTTT.

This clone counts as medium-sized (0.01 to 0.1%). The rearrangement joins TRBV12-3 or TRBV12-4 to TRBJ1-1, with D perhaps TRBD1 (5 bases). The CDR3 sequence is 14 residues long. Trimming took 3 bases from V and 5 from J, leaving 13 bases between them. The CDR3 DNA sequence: TGTGCCAGCAGTTTGACAGAGGGAAAGACTGAAGCTTTCTTT. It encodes CASSLTEGKTEAFF.

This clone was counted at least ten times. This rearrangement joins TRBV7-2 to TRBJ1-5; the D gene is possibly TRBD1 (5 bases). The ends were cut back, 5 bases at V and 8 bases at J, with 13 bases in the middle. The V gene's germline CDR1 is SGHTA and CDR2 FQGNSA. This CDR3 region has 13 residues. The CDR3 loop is CASSPGNLKPQHF. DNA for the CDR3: TGTGCCAGCAGCCCAGGGAATTTGAAGCCCCAGCATTTT.

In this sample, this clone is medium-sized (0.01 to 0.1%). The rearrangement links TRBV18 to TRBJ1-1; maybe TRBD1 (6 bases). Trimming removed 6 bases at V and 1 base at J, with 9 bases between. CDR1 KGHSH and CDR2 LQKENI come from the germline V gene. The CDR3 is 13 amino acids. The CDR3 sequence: CASSSGQNTEAFF. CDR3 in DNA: TGTGCCAGCTCGTCGGGACAGAACACTGAAGCTTTCTTT.

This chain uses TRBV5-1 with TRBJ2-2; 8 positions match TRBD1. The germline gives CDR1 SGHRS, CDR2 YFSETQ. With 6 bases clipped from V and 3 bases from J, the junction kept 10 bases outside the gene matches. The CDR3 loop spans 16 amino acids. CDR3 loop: CASTVMTGVDTGELFF. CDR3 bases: TGCGCCAGCACCGTCATGACAGGGGTAGACACCGGGGAGCTGTTTTTT.

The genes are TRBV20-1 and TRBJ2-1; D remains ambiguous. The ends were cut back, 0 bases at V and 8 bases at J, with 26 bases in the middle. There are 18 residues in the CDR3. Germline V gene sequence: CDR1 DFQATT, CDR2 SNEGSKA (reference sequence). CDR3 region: CSARDLGFRLGASDEQFF. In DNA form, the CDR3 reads TGCAGTGCTAGAGATCTCGGGTTTCGCCTAGGAGCGAGCGATGAGCAGTTCTTC.

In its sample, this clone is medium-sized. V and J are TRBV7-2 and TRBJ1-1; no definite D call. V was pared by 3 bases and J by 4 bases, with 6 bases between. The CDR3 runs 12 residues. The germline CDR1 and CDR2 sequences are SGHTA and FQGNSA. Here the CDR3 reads CASSFRATEAFF. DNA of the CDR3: TGTGCCAGCAGCTTCCGGGCCACTGAAGCTTTCTTT.

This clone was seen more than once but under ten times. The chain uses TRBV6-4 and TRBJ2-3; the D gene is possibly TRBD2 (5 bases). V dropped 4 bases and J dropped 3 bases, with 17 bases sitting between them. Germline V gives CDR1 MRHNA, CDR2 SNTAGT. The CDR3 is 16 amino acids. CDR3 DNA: TGTGCCAGCAGTGGACACACTCTACCGGGGACAGATACGCAGTATTTT. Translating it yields CASSGHTLPGTDTQYF.

The CDR3 region is CASSEGTDNQPQHF. Here the CDR3 DNA reads TGTGCCAGCAGTGAAGGGACAGATAATCAGCCCCAGCATTTT. The chain uses TRBV6-1 and TRBJ1-5; the D gene is possibly TRBD1 (6 bases). CDR3 length: 14 amino acids. Germline V gene sequence: CDR1 MNHNS, CDR2 SASEGT. V was trimmed by 1 base and J by 4 bases, leaving 8 bases between them.

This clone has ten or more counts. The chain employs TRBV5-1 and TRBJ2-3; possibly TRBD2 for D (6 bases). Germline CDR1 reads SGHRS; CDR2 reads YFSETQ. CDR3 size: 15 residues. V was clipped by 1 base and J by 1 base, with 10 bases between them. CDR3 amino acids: CASSLRGGGTDTQYF. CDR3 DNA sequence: TGCGCCAGCAGCTTGAGAGGCGGGGGCACAGATACGCAGTATTTT.

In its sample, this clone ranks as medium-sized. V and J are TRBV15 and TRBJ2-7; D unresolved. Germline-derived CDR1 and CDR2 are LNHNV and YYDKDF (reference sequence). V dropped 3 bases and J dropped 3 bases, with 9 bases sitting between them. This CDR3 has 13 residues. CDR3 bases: TGTGCCACCAGCAGGGACCGCCTCTACGAGCAGTACTTC. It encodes CATSRDRLYEQYF.

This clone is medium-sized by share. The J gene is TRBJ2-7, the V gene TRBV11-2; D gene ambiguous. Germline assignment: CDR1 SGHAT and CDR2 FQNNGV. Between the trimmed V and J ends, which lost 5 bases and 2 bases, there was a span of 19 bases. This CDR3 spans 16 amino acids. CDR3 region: CASSPQSFGTTYEQYF. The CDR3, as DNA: TGTGCCAGCAGCCCCCAAAGTTTTGGTACTACCTACGAGCAGTACTTC.

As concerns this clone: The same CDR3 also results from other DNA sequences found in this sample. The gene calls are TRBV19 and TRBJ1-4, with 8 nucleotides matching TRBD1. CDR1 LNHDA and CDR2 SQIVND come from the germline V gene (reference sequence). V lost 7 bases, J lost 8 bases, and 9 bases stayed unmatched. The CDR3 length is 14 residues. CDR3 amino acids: CASTSDRGEEKLFF. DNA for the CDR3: TGTGCCAGTACTTCTGACAGGGGCGAAGAAAAACTGTTTTTT.

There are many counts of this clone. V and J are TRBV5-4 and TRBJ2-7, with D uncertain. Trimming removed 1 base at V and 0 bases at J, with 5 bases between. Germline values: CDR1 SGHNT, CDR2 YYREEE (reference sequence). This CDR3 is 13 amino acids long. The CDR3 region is CASSLRPSYEQYF. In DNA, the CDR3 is TGTGCCAGCAGCTTGCGACCCTCCTACGAGCAGTACTTC.

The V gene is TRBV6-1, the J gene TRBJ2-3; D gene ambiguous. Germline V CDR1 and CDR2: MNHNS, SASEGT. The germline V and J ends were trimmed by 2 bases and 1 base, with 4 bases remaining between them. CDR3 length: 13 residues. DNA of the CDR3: TGTGCCAGCAGTGAATCGGGCACAGATACGCAGTATTTT. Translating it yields CASSESGTDTQYF.

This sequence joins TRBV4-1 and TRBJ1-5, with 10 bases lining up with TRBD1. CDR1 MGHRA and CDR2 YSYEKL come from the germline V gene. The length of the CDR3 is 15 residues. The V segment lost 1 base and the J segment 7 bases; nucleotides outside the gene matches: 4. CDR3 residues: CASSQGQGAEQPQHF. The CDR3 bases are TGCGCCAGCAGCCAAGGACAGGGGGCAGAGCAGCCCCAGCATTTT.

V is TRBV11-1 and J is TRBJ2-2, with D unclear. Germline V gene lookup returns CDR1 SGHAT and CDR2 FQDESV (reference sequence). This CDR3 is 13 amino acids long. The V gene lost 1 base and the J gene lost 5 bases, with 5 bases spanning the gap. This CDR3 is CASSLGATGELFF. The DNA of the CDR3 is TGTGCCAGCAGCTTAGGGGCAACCGGGGAGCTGTTTTTT.

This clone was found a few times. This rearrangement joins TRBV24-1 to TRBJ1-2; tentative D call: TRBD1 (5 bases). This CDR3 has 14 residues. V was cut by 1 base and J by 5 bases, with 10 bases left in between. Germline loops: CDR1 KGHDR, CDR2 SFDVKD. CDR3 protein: CATSDFGTSYGYTF. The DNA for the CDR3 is TGTGCCACCAGTGATTTCGGGACCTCTTATGGCTACACCTTC.

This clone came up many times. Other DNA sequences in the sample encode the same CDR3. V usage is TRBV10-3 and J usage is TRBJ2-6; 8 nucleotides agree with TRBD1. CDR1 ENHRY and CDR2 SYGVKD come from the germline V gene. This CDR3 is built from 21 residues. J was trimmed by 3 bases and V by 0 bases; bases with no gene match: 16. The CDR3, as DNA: TGTGCCATCAGTGAGTCCTTAGGGCAGGGGGCTATCAGTAGTGGGGCCAACGTCCTGACTTTC. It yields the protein CAISESLGQGAISSGANVLTF.

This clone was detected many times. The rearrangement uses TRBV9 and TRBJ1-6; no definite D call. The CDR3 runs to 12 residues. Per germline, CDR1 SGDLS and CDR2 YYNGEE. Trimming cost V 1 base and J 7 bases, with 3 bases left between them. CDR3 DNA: TGTGCCAGCAGCGTATCGAATTCACCCCTCCACTTT. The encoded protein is CASSVSNSPLHF. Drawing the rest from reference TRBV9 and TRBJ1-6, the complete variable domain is DSGVTQTPKHLITATGQRVTLRCSPRSGDLSVYWYQQSLDQGLQFLIQYYNGEERAKGNILERFSAQQFPDLHSELNLSSLELGDSALYFCASSVSNSPLHFGNGTRLTVT.

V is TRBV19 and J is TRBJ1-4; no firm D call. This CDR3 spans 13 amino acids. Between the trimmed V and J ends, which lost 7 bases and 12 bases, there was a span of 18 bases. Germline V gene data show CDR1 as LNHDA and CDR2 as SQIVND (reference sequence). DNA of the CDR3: TGTGCCAGTAACCTCGCGGTCCGCGACGAACTGTTTTTT. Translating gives CASNLAVRDELFF. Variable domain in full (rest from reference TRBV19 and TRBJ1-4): DGGITQSPKYLFRKEGQNVTLSCEQNLNHDAMYWYRQDPGQGLRLIYYSQIVNDFQKGDIAEGYSVSREKKESFPLTVTSAQKNPTAFYLCASNLAVRDELFFGSGTQLSVL.

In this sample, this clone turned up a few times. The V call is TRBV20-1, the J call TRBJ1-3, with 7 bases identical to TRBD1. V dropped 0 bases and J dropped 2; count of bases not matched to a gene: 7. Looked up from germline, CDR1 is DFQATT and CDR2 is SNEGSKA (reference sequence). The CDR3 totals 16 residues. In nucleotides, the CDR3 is TGCAGTGCTAGAGATATGAACAGGGGCGCTGGAAACACCATATATTTT. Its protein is CSARDMNRGAGNTIYF.

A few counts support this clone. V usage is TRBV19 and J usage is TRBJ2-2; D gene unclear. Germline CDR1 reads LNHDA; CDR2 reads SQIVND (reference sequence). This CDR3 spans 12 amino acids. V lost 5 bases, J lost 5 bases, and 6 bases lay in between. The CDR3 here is CASSWGTGELFF. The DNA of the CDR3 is TGTGCCAGTAGTTGGGGAACCGGGGAGCTGTTTTTT.

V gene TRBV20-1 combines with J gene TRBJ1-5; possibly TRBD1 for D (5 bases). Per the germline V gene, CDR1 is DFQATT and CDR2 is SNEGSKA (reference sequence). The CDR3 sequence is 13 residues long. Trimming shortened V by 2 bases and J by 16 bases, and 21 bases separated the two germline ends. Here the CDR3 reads CSARFGADQPNHF. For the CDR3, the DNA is TGCAGTGCTAGATTTGGGGCGGATCAGCCCAACCATTTT.

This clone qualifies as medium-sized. In DNA form, the CDR3 reads TGCAGTGCTAGAGATCGAAGAGGTAAAATCTCTGGGGCCAACGTCCTGACTTTC. Translated, it gives CSARDRRGKISGANVLTF. The V gene is TRBV20-1, the J gene TRBJ2-6, with D unclear. The germline V gene encodes CDR1 DFQATT and CDR2 SNEGSKA (reference sequence). The CDR3 loop spans 18 amino acids. Trimming cost V 0 bases and J 0 bases, with 15 bases left between them.

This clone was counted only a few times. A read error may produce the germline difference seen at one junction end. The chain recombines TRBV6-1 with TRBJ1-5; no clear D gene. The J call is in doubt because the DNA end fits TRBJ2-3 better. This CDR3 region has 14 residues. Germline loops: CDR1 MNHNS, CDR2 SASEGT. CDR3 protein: CASGEALGWQPQYF. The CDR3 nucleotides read TGTGCCAGCGGTGAAGCTCTGGGCTGGCAGCCCCAGTATTTT.